The clone carrying this T cell receptor (beta chain) has only a few counts. Its antigen is not identified. Its ends do not fully match the called genes, so a read error is possible. The data derive from a study of blood T cells in healthy people across ages. Primed by a sample-barcoded 5' primer and a J-beta primer mix, a second PCR proceeded for about 7 to 11 cycles. Per-sample output comprised a minimum of 3 million paired-end reads containing CDR3. Using its own MiXCR run on the 5' RACE reads, TCRdb lists one record per CDR3 protein. The table has roughly 560,000 distinct CDR3 sequences, about 25% seen once. Study-wide findings and caveats: Measured against age, TCR beta diversity per million T cells decreased in a roughly linear manner.

The length of the CDR3 is 16 residues. Per germline, CDR1 SGHVS and CDR2 FQNEAQ. These data also featured in a second study, about T cells of mothers and their children. That publication notes: A few healthy Caucasian mothers gave samples, and so did their six children.

Input material: blood. The TCR originated in a boy aged 5-17 years in good health. The gene calls are TRBV7-8 and TRBJ2-5; perhaps TRBD1 as D (6 bases). The end of the DNA is better explained by TRBJ2-1, so the J call may be wrong. In DNA form, the CDR3 reads TGCGCCAGCAGCTTAGTACTGGGACAAAGCTACAATGAGCAGTTCTTC. It codes for CASSLVLGQSYNEQFF.